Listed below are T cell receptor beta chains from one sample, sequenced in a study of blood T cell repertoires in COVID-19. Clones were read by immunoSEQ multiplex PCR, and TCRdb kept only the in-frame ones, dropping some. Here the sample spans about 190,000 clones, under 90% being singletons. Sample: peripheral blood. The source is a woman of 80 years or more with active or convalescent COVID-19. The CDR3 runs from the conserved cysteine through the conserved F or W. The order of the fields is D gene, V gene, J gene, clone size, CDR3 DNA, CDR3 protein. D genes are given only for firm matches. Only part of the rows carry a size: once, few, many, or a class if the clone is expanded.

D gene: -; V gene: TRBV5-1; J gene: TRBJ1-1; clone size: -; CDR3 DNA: TGCGCCAGCAGCTTTCAGGGGCCTCAGAACACTGAAGCTTTCTTT; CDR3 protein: CASSFQGPQNTEAFF
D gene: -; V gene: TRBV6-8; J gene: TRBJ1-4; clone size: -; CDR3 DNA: TGTGCCAGCAGTTACAATTGGGCAGGAATAAACGAAAAACTGTTTTTT; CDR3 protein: CASSYNWAGINEKLFF
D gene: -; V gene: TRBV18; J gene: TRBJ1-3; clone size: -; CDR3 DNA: TGTGCCAGCTCACCAATTGGCACCACCGCGCGGGGAAACACCATATATTTT; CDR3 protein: CASSPIGTTARGNTIYF
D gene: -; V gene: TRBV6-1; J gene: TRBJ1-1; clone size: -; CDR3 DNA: TGTGCCAGCAGTGACCCCGACAGGTTAGAAGCTTTCTTT; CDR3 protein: CASSDPDRLEAFF
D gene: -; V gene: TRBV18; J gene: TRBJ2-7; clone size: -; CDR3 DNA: TGTGCCAGCTCACCACCCGGGACACCTAACTACGAGCAGTACTTC; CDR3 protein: CASSPPGTPNYEQYF
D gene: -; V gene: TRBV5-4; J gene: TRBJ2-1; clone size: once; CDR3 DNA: TGTGCCAGCAGCTTCGAAGGGAGAGGACACAATGAGCAGTTCTTC; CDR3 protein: CASSFEGRGHNEQFF
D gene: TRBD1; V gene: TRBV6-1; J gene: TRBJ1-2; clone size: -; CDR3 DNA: TGTGCCAGCAGGACCCAACGGACAGGTTCGCGTAGCTACACCTTC; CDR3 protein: CASRTQRTGSRSYTF
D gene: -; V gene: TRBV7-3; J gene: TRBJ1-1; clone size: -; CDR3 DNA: TGTGCCAGCAGCCTTACAGGGCTGAACACTGAAGCTTTCTTT; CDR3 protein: CASSLTGLNTEAFF
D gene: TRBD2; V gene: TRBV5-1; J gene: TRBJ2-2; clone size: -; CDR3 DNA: TGCGCCAGCAGCGATCATCTAGCGGCCGGGGAGCTGTTTTTT; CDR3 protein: CASSDHLAAGELFF
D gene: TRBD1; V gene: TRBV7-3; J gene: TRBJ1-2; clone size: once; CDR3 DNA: TGTGCCAGCAGCGGTGGGACAGGGTTTGGGAGCACCTTC; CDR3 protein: CASSGGTGFGSTF
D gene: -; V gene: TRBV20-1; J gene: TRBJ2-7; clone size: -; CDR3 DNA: TGCAGTGCGGGCCTCGGCGCCGAGCAGTACTTC; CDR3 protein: CSAGLGAEQYF
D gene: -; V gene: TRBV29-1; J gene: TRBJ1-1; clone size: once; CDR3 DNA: TGCAGTGGAGGGGGGGCCCTCAACACTGAAGCTTTCTTT; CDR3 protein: CSGGGALNTEAFF
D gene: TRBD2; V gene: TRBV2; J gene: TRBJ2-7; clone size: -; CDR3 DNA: TGTGCCAGCCTGGCCTCCGGGACTAGCGGGAGGGCCCCCTACGAGCAGTACTTC; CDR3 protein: CASLASGTSGRAPYEQYF
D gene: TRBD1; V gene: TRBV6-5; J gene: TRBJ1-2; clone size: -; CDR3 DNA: TGTGCCAGCAGCGTCGACAGGGGTGGGTATGGCTACACCTTC; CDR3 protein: CASSVDRGGYGYTF
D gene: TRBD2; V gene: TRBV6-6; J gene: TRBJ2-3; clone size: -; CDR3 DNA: TGTGCCAGCAGTTACGCGGGAGGCACAGATACGCAGTATTTT; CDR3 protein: CASSYAGGTDTQYF
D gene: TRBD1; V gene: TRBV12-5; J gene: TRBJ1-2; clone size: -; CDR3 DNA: TGTGCTAGTGGTTTGGTATTAGGGACAGGGGGCGACTATGGCTACACCTTC; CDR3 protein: CASGLVLGTGGDYGYTF
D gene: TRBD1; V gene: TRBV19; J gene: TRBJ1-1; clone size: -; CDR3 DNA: TGTGCCAGTAGTGCGGGACAGAGAGCTTTCTTT; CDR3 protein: CASSAGQRAFF
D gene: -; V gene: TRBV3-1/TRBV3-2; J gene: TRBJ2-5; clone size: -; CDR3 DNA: TGTGCCAGCAGCCAAGATAATCAAGAGACCCAGTACTTC; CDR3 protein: CASSQDNQETQYF
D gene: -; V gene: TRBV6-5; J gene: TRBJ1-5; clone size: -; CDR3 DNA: TGTGCCAGCAGGTCACAGGGAGCCCAGCCCCAGCATTTT; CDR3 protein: CASRSQGAQPQHF
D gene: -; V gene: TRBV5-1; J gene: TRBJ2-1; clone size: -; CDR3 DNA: TGCGCCAGCAGCTTTCTATCAGGGAATGAGCAGTTCTTC; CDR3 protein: CASSFLSGNEQFF
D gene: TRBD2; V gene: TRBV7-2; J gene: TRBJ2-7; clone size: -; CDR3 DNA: TGTGCCAGCAGCTTACTAGGGACTAGCGGGTACGAGCAGTACTTC; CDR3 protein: CASSLLGTSGYEQYF
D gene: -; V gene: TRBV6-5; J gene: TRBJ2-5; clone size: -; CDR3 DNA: TGTGCCAGCGCGGGGAGCCAAGAGACCCAGTACTTC; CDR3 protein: CASAGSQETQYF
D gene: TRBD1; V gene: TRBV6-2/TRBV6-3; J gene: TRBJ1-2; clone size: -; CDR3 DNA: TGTGCCAGCAGCCGGGACAGGCCAAGAGGTTTTTACACCTTC; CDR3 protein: CASSRDRPRGFYTF
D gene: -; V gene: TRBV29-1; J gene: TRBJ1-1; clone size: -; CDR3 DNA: TGCAGCGTTCGGAGGGCGGGTAACACTGAAGCTTTCTTT; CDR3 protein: CSVRRAGNTEAFF
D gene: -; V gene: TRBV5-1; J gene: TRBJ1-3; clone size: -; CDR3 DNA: TGCGCCAGCAGCTTGGTCACGGGTCCCTCTGGAAACACCATATATTTT; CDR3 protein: CASSLVTGPSGNTIYF
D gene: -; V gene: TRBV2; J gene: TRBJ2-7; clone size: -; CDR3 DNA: TGTGCCAGCAGTGAAGGCCAGATATTAACCTACGAGCAGTACTTC; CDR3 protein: CASSEGQILTYEQYF
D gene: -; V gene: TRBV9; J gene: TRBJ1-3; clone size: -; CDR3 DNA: TGTGCCAGCAGCCCCAGTGTCTCTGGAAACACCATATATTTT; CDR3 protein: CASSPSVSGNTIYF
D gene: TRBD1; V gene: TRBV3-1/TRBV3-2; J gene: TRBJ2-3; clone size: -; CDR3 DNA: TGTGCCAGCAGCCCAAACCCCGGGACAGGGGTTCCTAGCACAGATACGCAGTATTTT; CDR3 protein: CASSPNPGTGVPSTDTQYF
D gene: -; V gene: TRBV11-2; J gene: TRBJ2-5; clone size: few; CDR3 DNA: TGTGCCAGCAGCCCACCCGGGGAGACCCAGTACTTC; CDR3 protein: CASSPPGETQYF
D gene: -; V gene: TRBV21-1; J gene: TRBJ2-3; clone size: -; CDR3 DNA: TGTGCCAGCAGCAAAGAGGTGAGCGGGAGACGATATGATACGCAGTATTTT; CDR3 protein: CASSKEVSGRRYDTQYF
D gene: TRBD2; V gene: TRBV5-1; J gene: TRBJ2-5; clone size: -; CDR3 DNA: TGCGCCAGCAGCTTGGGACTAGCGGGAAGTCGTTTGGAGACCCAGTACTTC; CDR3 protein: CASSLGLAGSRLETQYF
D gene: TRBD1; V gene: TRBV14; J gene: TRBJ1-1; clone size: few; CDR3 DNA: TGTGCCAGCAGCCATAACAGGGGATGGAGCACTGAAGCTTTCTTT; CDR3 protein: CASSHNRGWSTEAFF
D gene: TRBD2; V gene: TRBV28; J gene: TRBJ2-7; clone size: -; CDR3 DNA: TGTGCCAGCAGCCTACTCGGGACTAGCGACTACGAGCAGTACTTC; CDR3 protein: CASSLLGTSDYEQYF
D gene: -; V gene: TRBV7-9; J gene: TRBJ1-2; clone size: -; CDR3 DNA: TGTGCCAGCAGCTTAATGGCAGCTAACTATGGCTACACCTTC; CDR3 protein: CASSLMAANYGYTF
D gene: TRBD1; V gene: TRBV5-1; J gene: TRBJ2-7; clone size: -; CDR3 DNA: TGCGCCAGCAGCTTGGACGGACAGGGGACCTACGAGCAGTACTTC; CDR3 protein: CASSLDGQGTYEQYF
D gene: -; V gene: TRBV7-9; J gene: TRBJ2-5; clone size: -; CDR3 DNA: TGTGCCAGCAGCCGCGGCACTGAAGAGACCCAGTACTTC; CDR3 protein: CASSRGTEETQYF
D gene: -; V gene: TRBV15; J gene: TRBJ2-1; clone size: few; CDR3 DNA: TGTGCCACCAGCAGAGATCAGGATTTCAATGAGCAGTTCTTC; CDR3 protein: CATSRDQDFNEQFF
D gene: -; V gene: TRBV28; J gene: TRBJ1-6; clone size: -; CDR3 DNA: TGTGCCAGCAGCCCTCGCGGGGATTCACCCCTCCACTTT; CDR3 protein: CASSPRGDSPLHF
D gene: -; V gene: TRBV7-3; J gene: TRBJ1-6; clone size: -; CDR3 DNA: TGTGCCAGCAGCTTAATAGGCAGGGGCTATAATTCACCCCTCCACTTT; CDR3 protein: CASSLIGRGYNSPLHF
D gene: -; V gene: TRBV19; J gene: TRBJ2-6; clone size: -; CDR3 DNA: TGTGCCAGTAGTATTTACGGGAAAGTCGGCAACGTCCTGACTTTC; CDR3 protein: CASSIYGKVGNVLTF
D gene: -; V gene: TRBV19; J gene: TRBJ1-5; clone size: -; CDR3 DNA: TGTGCCACCAACGCACAGGGACATAGCAATCAGCCCCAGCATTTT; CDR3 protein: CATNAQGHSNQPQHF
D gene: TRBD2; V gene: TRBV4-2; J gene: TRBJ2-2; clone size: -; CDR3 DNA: TGTGCCAGCAGCCACCCCGGGACTAGTGACACCGGGGAGCTGTTTTTT; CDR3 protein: CASSHPGTSDTGELFF
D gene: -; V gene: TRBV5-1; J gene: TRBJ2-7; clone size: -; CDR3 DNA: TGCGCCAGCAGCAGGGAGGCGTCCTACGAGCAGTACTTC; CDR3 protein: CASSREASYEQYF
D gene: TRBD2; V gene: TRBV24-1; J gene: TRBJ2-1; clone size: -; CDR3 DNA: TGTGCCACCAGTCCTAGGACTAGTTCCGTCGGTGAGCAGTTCTTC; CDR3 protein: CATSPRTSSVGEQFF